These T cell receptor beta chains were read from a single sample in a study of blood T cell repertoires in COVID-19. Sequencing was performed with immunoSEQ multiplex PCR; in TCRdb, only in-frame clones are kept and a portion is missing. The sample carries about 14,000 clones, over 75% recorded once. The sample consisted of peripheral blood. Every receptor here comes from a man aged 45-65 years with active COVID-19. Each CDR3 is given with its conserved first and last residue.

v_gene: TRBV27
CDR3aa: CASSLKRGGSHEQYF

v_gene: TRBV23-1
CDR3aa: CASSQSSDRTHYEQYF

v_gene: TRBV5-4
CDR3aa: CASSSNRGQETQYF

v_gene: TRBV28
CDR3aa: CASSSGPGASLSGNTIYF

v_gene: TRBV9
CDR3aa: CASSVESGGVTEAFF

v_gene: TRBV7-2
CDR3aa: CASSTPGLAAYEQYF

v_gene: TRBV21-1
CDR3aa: CASKGAPKVYEQYF

v_gene: TRBV7-9
CDR3aa: CASSLMWEVGYGYTF

v_gene: TRBV27
CDR3aa: CASSLEFVSGELFF

v_gene: TRBV5-1
CDR3aa: CASSLGQASYEQYF

v_gene: TRBV7-2
CDR3aa: CASSLRQGSGELFF

v_gene: TRBV28
CDR3aa: CASSLTPEARTDTQYF

v_gene: TRBV19
CDR3aa: CASSMSRGDSNQPQHF

v_gene: TRBV6-5
CDR3aa: CASSQRTEAFF